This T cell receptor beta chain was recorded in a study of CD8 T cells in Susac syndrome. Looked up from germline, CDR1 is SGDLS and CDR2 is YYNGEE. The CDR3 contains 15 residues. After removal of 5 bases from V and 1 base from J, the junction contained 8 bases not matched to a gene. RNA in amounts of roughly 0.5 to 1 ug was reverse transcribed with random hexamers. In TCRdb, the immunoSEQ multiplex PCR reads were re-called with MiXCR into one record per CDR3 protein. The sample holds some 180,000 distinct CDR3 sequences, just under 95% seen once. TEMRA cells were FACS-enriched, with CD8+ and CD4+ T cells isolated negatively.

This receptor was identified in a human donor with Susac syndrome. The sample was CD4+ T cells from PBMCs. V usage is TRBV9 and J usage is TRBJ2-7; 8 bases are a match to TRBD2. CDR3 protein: CASSQGLVASYEQYF. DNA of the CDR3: TGTGCCAGCAGTCAGGGACTAGTAGCGTCCTACGAGCAGTACTTC.